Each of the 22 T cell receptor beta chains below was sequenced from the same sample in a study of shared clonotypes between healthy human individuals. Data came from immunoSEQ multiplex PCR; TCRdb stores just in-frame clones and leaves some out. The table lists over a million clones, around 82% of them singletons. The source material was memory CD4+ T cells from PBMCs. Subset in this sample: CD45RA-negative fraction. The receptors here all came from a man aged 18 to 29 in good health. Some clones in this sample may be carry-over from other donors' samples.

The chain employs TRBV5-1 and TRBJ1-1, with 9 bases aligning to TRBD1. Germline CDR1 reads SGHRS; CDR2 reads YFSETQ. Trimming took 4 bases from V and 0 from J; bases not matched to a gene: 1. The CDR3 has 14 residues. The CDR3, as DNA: TGCGCCAGCAGCGGGACAGGGATGAACACTGAAGCTTTCTTT. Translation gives CASSGTGMNTEAFF. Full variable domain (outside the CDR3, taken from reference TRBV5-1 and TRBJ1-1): KAGVTQTPRYLIKTRGQQVTLSCSPISGHRSVSWYQQTPGQGLQFLFEYFSETQRNKGNFPGRFSGRQFSNSRSEMNVSTLELGDSALYLCASSGTGMNTEAFFGQGTRLTVV.

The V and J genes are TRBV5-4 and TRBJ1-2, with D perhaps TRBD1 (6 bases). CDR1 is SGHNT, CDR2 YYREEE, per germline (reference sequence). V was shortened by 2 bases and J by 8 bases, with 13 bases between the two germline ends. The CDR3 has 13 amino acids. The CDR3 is CASSLQGIDGYTF. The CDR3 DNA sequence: TGTGCCAGCAGCTTACAGGGAATAGACGGCTACACCTTC.

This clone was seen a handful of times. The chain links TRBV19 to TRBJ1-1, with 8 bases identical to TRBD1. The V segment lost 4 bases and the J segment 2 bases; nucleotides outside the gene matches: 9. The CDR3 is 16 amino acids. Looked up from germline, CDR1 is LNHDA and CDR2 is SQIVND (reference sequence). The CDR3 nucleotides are TGTGCCAGTAGTACCGACAGGGGTCCTGCCAACACTGAAGCTTTCTTT. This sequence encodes CASSTDRGPANTEAFF. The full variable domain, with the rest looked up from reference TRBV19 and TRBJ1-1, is DGGITQSPKYLFRKEGQNVTLSCEQNLNHDAMYWYRQDPGQGLRLIYYSQIVNDFQKGDIAEGYSVSREKKESFPLTVTSAQKNPTAFYLCASSTDRGPANTEAFFGQGTRLTVV.

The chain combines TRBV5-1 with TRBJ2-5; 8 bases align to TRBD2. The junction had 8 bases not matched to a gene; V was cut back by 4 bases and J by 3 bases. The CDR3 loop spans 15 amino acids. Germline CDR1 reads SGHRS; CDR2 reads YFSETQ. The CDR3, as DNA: TGCGCCAGCAGCCTCACCACTAGCGGCAAAGAGACCCAGTACTTC. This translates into CASSLTTSGKETQYF.

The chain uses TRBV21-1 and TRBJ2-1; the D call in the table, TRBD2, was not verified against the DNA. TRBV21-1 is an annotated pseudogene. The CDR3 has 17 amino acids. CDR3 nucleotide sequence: TGTGCCAGCAGCAAATGGCGAAAACTAGCGGAGGACAATGAGCAGTTCTTC. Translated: CASSKWRKLAEDNEQFF.

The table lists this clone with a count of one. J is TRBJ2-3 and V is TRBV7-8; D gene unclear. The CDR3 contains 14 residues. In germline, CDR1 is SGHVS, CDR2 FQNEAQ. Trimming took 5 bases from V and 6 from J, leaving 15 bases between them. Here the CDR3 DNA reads TGTGCCAGCAGCCCTAGTCAGCCTGGCGATACGCAGTATTTT. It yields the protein CASSPSQPGDTQYF.

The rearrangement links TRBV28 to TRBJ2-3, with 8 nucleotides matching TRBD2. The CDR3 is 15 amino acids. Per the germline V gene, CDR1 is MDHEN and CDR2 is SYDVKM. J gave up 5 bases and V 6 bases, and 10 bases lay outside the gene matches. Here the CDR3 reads CASSNQAGVQDTQYF. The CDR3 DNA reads TGTGCCAGCAGCAATCAAGCGGGAGTACAAGATACGCAGTATTTT.

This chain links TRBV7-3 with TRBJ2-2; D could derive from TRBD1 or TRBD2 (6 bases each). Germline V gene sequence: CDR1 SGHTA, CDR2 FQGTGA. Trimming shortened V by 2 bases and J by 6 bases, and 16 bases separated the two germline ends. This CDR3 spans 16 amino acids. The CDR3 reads CASSLYTGAYPGELFF. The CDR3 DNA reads TGTGCCAGCAGCTTATATACGGGGGCATATCCCGGGGAGCTGTTTTTT.

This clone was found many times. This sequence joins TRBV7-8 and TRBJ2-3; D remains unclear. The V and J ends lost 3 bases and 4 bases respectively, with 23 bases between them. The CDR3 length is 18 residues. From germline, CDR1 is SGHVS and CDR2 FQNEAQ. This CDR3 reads CASSFRPGLRGYADTQYF. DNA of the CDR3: TGTGCCAGCAGCTTTCGTCCGGGCCTAAGAGGTTATGCAGATACGCAGTATTTT.

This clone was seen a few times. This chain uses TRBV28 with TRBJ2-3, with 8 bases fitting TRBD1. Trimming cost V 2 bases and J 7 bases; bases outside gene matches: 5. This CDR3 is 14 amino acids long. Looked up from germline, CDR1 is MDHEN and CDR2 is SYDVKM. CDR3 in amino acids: CASSLQGAGNTQYF. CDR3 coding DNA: TGTGCCAGCAGTTTACAGGGGGCAGGGAATACGCAGTATTTT. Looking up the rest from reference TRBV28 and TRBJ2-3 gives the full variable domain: DVKVTQSSRYLVKRTGEKVFLECVQDMDHENMFWYRQDPGLGLRLIYFSYDVKMKEKGDIPEGYSVSREKKERFSLILESASTNQTSMYLCASSLQGAGNTQYFGPGTRLTVL.

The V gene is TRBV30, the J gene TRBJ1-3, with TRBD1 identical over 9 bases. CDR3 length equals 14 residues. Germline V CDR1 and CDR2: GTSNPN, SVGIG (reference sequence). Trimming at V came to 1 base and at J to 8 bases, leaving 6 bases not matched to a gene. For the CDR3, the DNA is TGTGCCTGGAGTGATTACGACAGGGGGTACACCATATATTTT. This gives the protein CAWSDYDRGYTIYF. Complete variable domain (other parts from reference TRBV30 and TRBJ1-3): SQTIHQWPATLVQPVGSPLSLECTVEGTSNPNLYWYRQAAGRGLQLLFYSVGIGQISSEVPQNLSASRPQDRQFILSSKKLLLSDSGFYLCAWSDYDRGYTIYFGEGSWLTVV.

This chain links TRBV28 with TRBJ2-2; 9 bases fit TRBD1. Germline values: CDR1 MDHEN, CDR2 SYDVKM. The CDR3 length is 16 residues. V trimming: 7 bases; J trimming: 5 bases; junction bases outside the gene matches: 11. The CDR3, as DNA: TGTGCCAGCACCCCCGGGACAGGGCTAGGAACCGGGGAGCTGTTTTTT. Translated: CASTPGTGLGTGELFF.

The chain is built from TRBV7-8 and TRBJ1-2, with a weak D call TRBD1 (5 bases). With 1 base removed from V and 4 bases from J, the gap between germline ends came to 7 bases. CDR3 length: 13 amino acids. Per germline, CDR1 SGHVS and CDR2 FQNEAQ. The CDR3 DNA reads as TGTGCCAGCAGCTTAGGAGGGACCTATGGCTACACCTTC. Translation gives CASSLGGTYGYTF.

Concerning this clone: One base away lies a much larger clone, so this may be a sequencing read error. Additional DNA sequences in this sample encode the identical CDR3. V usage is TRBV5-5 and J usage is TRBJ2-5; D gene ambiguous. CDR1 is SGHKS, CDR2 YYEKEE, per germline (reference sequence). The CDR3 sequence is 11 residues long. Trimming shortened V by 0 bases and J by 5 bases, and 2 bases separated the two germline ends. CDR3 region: CASSLEETQYF. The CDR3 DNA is TGTGCCAGCAGCTTGGAGGAGACCCAGTACTTC.

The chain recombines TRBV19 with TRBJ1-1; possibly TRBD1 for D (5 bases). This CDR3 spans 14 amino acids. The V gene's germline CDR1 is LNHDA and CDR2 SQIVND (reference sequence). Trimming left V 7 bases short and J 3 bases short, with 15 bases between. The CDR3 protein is CASTQKAGHTEAFF. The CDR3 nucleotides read TGTGCCAGTACCCAAAAGGCGGGACACACTGAAGCTTTCTTT.

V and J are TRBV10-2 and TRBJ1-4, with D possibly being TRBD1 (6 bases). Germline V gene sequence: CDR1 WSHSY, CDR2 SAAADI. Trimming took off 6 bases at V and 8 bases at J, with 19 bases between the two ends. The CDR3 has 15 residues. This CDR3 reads CASSDHGGGVEKLFF. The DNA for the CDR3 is TGCGCCAGCAGCGACCACGGGGGCGGGGTGGAAAAACTGTTTTTT.

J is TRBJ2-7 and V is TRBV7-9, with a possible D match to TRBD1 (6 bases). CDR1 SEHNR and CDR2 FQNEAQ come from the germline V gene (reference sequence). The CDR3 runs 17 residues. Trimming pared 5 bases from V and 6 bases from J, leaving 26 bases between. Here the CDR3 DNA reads TGTGCCAGCAGCCCAGGGACAAACCCCACTCTGAGGAGCGAGCAGTACTTC. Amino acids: CASSPGTNPTLRSEQYF.

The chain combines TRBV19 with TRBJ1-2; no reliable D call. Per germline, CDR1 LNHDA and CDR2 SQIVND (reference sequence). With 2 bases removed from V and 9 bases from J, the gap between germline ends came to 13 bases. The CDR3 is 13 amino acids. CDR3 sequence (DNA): TGTGCCAGTAGTATATGGGGTAGTATCAGCTACACCTTC. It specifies CASSIWGSISYTF.

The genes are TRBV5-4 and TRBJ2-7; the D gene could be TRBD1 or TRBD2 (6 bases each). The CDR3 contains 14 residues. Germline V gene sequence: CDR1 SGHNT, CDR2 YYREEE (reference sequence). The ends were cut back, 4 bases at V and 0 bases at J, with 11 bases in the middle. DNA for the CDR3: TGTGCCAGCAGCCGGGAGACAGGCTCCTACGAGCAGTACTTC. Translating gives CASSRETGSYEQYF. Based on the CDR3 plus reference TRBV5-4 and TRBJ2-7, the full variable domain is ETGVTQSPTHLIKTRGQQVTLRCSSQSGHNTVSWYQQALGQGPQFIFQYYREEENGRGNFPPRFSGLQFPNYSSELNVNALELDDSALYLCASSRETGSYEQYFGPGTRLTVT.

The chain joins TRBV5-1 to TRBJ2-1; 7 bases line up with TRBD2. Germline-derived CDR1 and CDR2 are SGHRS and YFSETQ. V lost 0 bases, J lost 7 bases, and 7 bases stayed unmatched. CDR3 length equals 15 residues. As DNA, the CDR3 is TGCGCCAGCAGCTTGGGGGAGGGCCGAGGTAATGAGCAGTTCTTC. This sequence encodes CASSLGEGRGNEQFF.

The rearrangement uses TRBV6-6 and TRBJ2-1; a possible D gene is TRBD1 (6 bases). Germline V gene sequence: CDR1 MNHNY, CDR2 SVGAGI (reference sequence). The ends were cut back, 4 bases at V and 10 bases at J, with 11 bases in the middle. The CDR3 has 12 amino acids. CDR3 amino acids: CASSLGQSEQFF. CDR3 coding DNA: TGTGCCAGCAGTTTAGGACAGAGCGAGCAGTTCTTC.

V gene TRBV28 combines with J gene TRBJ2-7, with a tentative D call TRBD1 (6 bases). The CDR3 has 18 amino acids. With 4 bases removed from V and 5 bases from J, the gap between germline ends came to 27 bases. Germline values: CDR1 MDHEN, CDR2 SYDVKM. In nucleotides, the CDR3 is TGTGCCAGCAGTTCCCCGACAGGTTTACGTTTTGGAATACACGAGCAGTACTTC. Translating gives CASSSPTGLRFGIHEQYF.